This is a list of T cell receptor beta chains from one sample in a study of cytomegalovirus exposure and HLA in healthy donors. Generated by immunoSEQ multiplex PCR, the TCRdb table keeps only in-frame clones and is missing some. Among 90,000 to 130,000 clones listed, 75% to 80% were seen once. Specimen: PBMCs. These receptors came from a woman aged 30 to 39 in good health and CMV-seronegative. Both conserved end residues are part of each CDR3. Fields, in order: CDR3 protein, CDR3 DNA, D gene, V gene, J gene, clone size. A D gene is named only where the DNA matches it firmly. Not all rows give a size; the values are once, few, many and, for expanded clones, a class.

CDR3 protein: CASRRHASNQPQHF; CDR3 DNA: TGTGCCAGCAGGCGACATGCTAGCAATCAGCCCCAGCATTTT; D gene: -; V gene: TRBV28; J gene: TRBJ1-5; clone size: -
CDR3 protein: CASPDRGPSGANVLTF; CDR3 DNA: TGTGCCAGCCCGGACAGGGGCCCCTCTGGGGCCAACGTCCTGACTTTC; D gene: TRBD1; V gene: TRBV28; J gene: TRBJ2-6; clone size: few
CDR3 protein: CAWSDSRNEQFF; CDR3 DNA: TGTGCCTGGAGCGACAGTCGCAATGAGCAGTTCTTC; D gene: -; V gene: TRBV30; J gene: TRBJ2-1; clone size: once
CDR3 protein: CAWSVASGVREQYF; CDR3 DNA: TGTGCCTGGAGTGTGGCTAGCGGAGTGCGCGAGCAGTACTTC; D gene: TRBD2; V gene: TRBV30; J gene: TRBJ2-7; clone size: -
CDR3 protein: CASSRLSDEQYF; CDR3 DNA: TGTGCCAGCAGCCGCCTCTCGGACGAGCAGTACTTC; D gene: -; V gene: TRBV7-2; J gene: TRBJ2-7; clone size: -
CDR3 protein: CASSRGTGGTDTQYF; CDR3 DNA: TGTGCCAGTAGTCGAGGGACAGGGGGCACAGATACGCAGTATTTT; D gene: TRBD1; V gene: TRBV19; J gene: TRBJ2-3; clone size: -
CDR3 protein: CASARTGPTSQETQYF; CDR3 DNA: TGTGCCAGCGCCCGGACAGGTCCAACCTCCCAAGAGACCCAGTACTTC; D gene: TRBD1; V gene: TRBV2; J gene: TRBJ2-5; clone size: -
CDR3 protein: CASSLGHITYEQYF; CDR3 DNA: TGTGCCAGCAGCTTAGGGCACATTACCTACGAGCAGTACTTC; D gene: -; V gene: TRBV7-2; J gene: TRBJ2-7; clone size: -
CDR3 protein: CASSPDRAGEKLFF; CDR3 DNA: TGCGCCAGCAGCCCGGACAGGGCGGGGGAAAAACTGTTTTTT; D gene: TRBD1; V gene: TRBV5-1; J gene: TRBJ1-4; clone size: few
CDR3 protein: CASSRGQGGTEAFF; CDR3 DNA: TGTGCCAGCTCACGCGGACAGGGGGGTACTGAAGCTTTCTTT; D gene: TRBD1; V gene: TRBV18; J gene: TRBJ1-1; clone size: -
CDR3 protein: CASSESGRGNQPQHF; CDR3 DNA: TGTGCCAGCAGTGAATCGGGTCGGGGCAATCAGCCCCAGCATTTT; D gene: -; V gene: TRBV2; J gene: TRBJ1-5; clone size: -
CDR3 protein: CASRTKQGAHWGLPYEQYF; CDR3 DNA: TGTGCCAGCAGAACTAAACAGGGGGCGCATTGGGGACTGCCCTACGAGCAGTACTTC; D gene: TRBD1; V gene: TRBV2; J gene: TRBJ2-7; clone size: -
CDR3 protein: CASRSGVGNEQFF; CDR3 DNA: TGTGCCAGCAGATCCGGGGTCGGGAATGAGCAGTTCTTC; D gene: -; V gene: TRBV6-5; J gene: TRBJ2-1; clone size: few
CDR3 protein: CASSSPRNSYEQYF; CDR3 DNA: TGTGCCAGCAGCTCCCCCAGGAATTCGTACGAGCAGTACTTC; D gene: -; V gene: TRBV11-2; J gene: TRBJ2-7; clone size: few
CDR3 protein: CASSQDQGISGYTF; CDR3 DNA: TGCGCCAGCAGCCAAGATCAGGGTATTAGTGGCTACACCTTC; D gene: -; V gene: TRBV4-3; J gene: TRBJ1-2; clone size: -
CDR3 protein: CASSTGTTNQPQHF; CDR3 DNA: TGTGCCAGCAGCACCGGGACAACTAATCAGCCCCAGCATTTT; D gene: -; V gene: TRBV7-9; J gene: TRBJ1-5; clone size: -
CDR3 protein: CSVASAVQETQYF; CDR3 DNA: TGCAGCGTTGCAAGTGCAGTCCAAGAGACCCAGTACTTC; D gene: -; V gene: TRBV29-1; J gene: TRBJ2-5; clone size: -
CDR3 protein: CSVESGDRASYEQYF; CDR3 DNA: TGCAGCGTTGAATCGGGGGACAGGGCTTCCTACGAGCAGTACTTC; D gene: TRBD1; V gene: TRBV29-1; J gene: TRBJ2-7; clone size: -
CDR3 protein: CASSHPAADRGNSPLHF; CDR3 DNA: TGTGCCAGCAGCCACCCGGCGGCCGACAGGGGGAATTCACCCCTCCACTTT; D gene: -; V gene: TRBV21-1; J gene: TRBJ1-6; clone size: -
CDR3 protein: CASSSRSSGNTIYF; CDR3 DNA: TGTGCCAGCAGTTCACGGAGCTCTGGAAACACCATATATTTT; D gene: -; V gene: TRBV6-5; J gene: TRBJ1-3; clone size: few
CDR3 protein: CASSAITGELFF; CDR3 DNA: TGTGCCAGCAGCGCTATAACCGGGGAGCTGTTTTTT; D gene: -; V gene: TRBV6-5; J gene: TRBJ2-2; clone size: -
CDR3 protein: CAWSVLGSSYEQYF; CDR3 DNA: TGTGCCTGGAGTGTACTGGGCAGCTCCTACGAGCAGTACTTC; D gene: -; V gene: TRBV30; J gene: TRBJ2-7; clone size: -
CDR3 protein: CASSLARVNTEAFF; CDR3 DNA: TGTGCCAGCAGTTTAGCCAGGGTGAACACTGAAGCTTTCTTT; D gene: -; V gene: TRBV28; J gene: TRBJ1-1; clone size: -
CDR3 protein: CASAPAGGTYEQYF; CDR3 DNA: TGTGCCAGCGCCCCGGCGGGAGGCACCTACGAGCAGTACTTC; D gene: TRBD2; V gene: TRBV28; J gene: TRBJ2-7; clone size: -
CDR3 protein: CASSLAAGLTPGETQYF; CDR3 DNA: TGTGCCAGCAGCTTAGCAGCGGGACTCACCCCGGGGGAGACCCAGTACTTC; D gene: TRBD2; V gene: TRBV7-8; J gene: TRBJ2-5; clone size: few
CDR3 protein: CASSLRGGGNTIYF; CDR3 DNA: TGTGCCAGCAGCCTCCGGGGGGGAGGGAACACCATATATTTT; D gene: -; V gene: TRBV5-4; J gene: TRBJ1-3; clone size: -
CDR3 protein: CASSLVGGNTIYF; CDR3 DNA: TGCGCCAGCAGCTTGGTCGGGGGAAACACCATATATTTT; D gene: -; V gene: TRBV5-1; J gene: TRBJ1-3; clone size: once
CDR3 protein: CASSLGQGGRETQYF; CDR3 DNA: TGCGCCAGCAGCTTAGGACAGGGTGGTCGAGAGACCCAGTACTTC; D gene: TRBD1; V gene: TRBV5-1; J gene: TRBJ2-5; clone size: -
CDR3 protein: CASSEPTDYNSPLHF; CDR3 DNA: TGTGCCAGCAGTGAACCGACAGACTATAATTCACCCCTCCACTTT; D gene: -; V gene: TRBV6-1; J gene: TRBJ1-6; clone size: -
CDR3 protein: CASSRGQGDNEQFF; CDR3 DNA: TGCGCCAGCAGCCGAGGACAGGGGGACAATGAGCAGTTCTTC; D gene: TRBD1; V gene: TRBV5-1; J gene: TRBJ2-1; clone size: -
CDR3 protein: CSVDRGGSYNEQFF; CDR3 DNA: TGCAGCGTTGATAGAGGGGGTTCCTACAATGAGCAGTTCTTC; D gene: -; V gene: TRBV29-1; J gene: TRBJ2-1; clone size: -
CDR3 protein: CASSPDSPSYEQYF; CDR3 DNA: TGCGCCAGCAGCCCGGACAGTCCCTCCTACGAGCAGTACTTC; D gene: -; V gene: TRBV5-1; J gene: TRBJ2-7; clone size: -